The 24 T cell receptor beta chains below all came from one sample that was sequenced in a study of cytotoxic CD8 clonotypes in ibrutinib-treated CLL (dated by TCRdb to the early 2020s). Library prep was done by the immunoSEQ multiplex PCR assay. As stored in TCRdb, this immuneACCESS dataset retains in-frame rearrangements with V and J assigned. A fraction of the clones does not appear; measured against another copy, unresolved V genes explain less than half of the discrepancy, and the remainder lacks a known reason. The sample data list around 310,000 clones, and about 80% of these were observed just once. Jointly, the top ten make up under 8.5% of the sample. The specimen comprised PBMCs, sampled before ibrutinib treatment. These receptor sequences come from a human donor with chronic lymphocytic leukemia.

The V and J genes are TRBV29-1 and TRBJ1-5; D remains unclear. CDR1 SQVTM and CDR2 ANQGSEA come from the germline V gene. V was pared by 4 bases and J by 5 bases, with 12 bases between. This CDR3 has 13 amino acids. The CDR3 DNA reads TGCAGCGTTGTTAGTAGGGTGGATCAGCCCCAGCATTTT. Residues: CSVVSRVDQPQHF.

This clone was recorded only once. The chain is built from TRBV11-2 and TRBJ2-7; D not certain. Trimming took off 10 bases at V and 2 bases at J, with 15 bases between the two ends. This CDR3 contains 13 residues. CDR1 and CDR2 (germline): SGHAT, FQNNGV. CDR3 coding DNA: TGTGCCACCGCAAAGACTGAACCCTACGAGCAGTACTTC. Translating gives CATAKTEPYEQYF. The complete variable domain, with remaining parts taken from reference TRBV11-2 and TRBJ2-7, reads EAGVAQSPRYKIIEKRQSVAFWCNPISGHATLYWYQQILGQGPKLLIQFQNNGVVDDSQLPKDRFSAERLKGVDSTLKIQPAKLEDSAVYLCATAKTEPYEQYFGPGTRLTVT.

This clone was counted once. This sequence joins TRBV7-2 and TRBJ2-1; D is perhaps TRBD1 or TRBD2 (5 bases each). This CDR3 region has 16 residues. Looked up from germline, CDR1 is SGHTA and CDR2 is FQGNSA. V lost 6 bases, J lost 1 base, and 16 bases lay in between. CDR3 sequence: CASRLATGGSYNEQFF. DNA for the CDR3: TGTGCCAGCAGGCTCGCGACTGGGGGTTCCTACAATGAGCAGTTCTTC.

This clone was counted once. The V gene is TRBV5-4, the J gene TRBJ2-7, with 10 nucleotides matching TRBD2. CDR3 length equals 16 residues. V was pared by 4 bases and J by 7 bases, with 14 bases of the junction left unmatched. CDR1 is SGHNT, CDR2 YYREEE, per germline (reference sequence). The CDR3 region is CASSASGSALRGEQYF. The CDR3 DNA is TGTGCCAGCAGCGCTAGCGGGAGCGCGCTACGAGGGGAGCAGTACTTC.

The chain combines TRBV11-2 with TRBJ2-4; 11 bases line up with TRBD2. The CDR3 loop spans 14 amino acids. Germline V CDR1 and CDR2: SGHAT, FQNNGV. V trimming: 4 bases; J trimming: 10 bases; junction bases outside the gene matches: 6. DNA for the CDR3: TGTGCCAGCAGCTGGGAAAGGACTAGCGGGATTCAGTACTTC. It codes for CASSWERTSGIQYF.

This clone appeared a single time. This sequence joins TRBV6-6 and TRBJ2-7; maybe TRBD1 (5 bases). CDR1 and CDR2 from the germline V gene are MNHNY and SVGAGI (reference sequence). The length of the CDR3 is 14 residues. Trimming pared 6 bases from V and 1 base from J, leaving 13 bases between. The CDR3 spells CASSSHQGSYEQYF. The CDR3 region has the DNA TGTGCCAGCAGCTCCCATCAGGGATCCTACGAGCAGTACTTC.

The chain combines TRBV19 with TRBJ2-7; the match to TRBD2 covers 10 bases. V was clipped by 4 bases and J by 6 bases; unmatched bases: 6. From germline, CDR1 is LNHDA and CDR2 SQIVND (reference sequence). The CDR3 contains 14 residues. CDR3 sequence (DNA): TGTGCCAGTAGTACCGGGACTAGCGCCACCGAGCAGTACTTC. Translating it yields CASSTGTSATEQYF.

The chain combines TRBV29-1 with TRBJ2-7; D gene unclear. Germline CDR1 reads SQVTM; CDR2 reads ANQGSEA. V lost 3 bases and J 6 bases, leaving 12 bases between the germline ends. This CDR3 spans 12 amino acids. For the CDR3, the DNA is TGCAGCGTTGAGAACGGTCCAGTCGAGCAGTACTTC. Its translation is CSVENGPVEQYF.

The chain links TRBV29-1 to TRBJ2-7; D unresolved. Trimming stripped 4 bases from V and 5 bases from J, with 12 bases between. There are 12 residues in the CDR3. CDR1 SQVTM and CDR2 ANQGSEA come from the germline V gene. In DNA, the CDR3 is TGCAGCGTTGGAGCCCTAATCCACGAGCAGTACTTC. Its protein is CSVGALIHEQYF.

The chain couples TRBV27 to TRBJ1-4, with a tentative D call TRBD1 (5 bases). Germline V gives CDR1 MNHEY, CDR2 SMNVEV (reference sequence). V lost 10 bases, J lost 8 bases, and 20 bases lay in between. The CDR3 spans 14 residues. CDR3 nucleotides: TGTGCCACCCAGACTCAGGGAGGATCGGAAAAACTGTTTTTT. This encodes CATQTQGGSEKLFF.

V and J are TRBV4-1 and TRBJ1-2; D not resolved. CDR1 and CDR2 from the germline V gene are MGHRA and YSYEKL. Deletions cut 3 bases from V and 4 bases from J, with 15 bases between. The CDR3 is 15 amino acids. CDR3 loop: CASSQGGSGVYGYTF. CDR3 DNA: TGCGCCAGCAGCCAGGGAGGGAGCGGAGTCTATGGCTACACCTTC.

J is TRBJ2-1 and V is TRBV9; D ambiguous. Germline-derived CDR1 and CDR2 are SGDLS and YYNGEE. The CDR3 runs to 15 residues. Trimming shortened V by 0 bases and J by 2 bases, and 9 bases separated the two germline ends. The CDR3 coding sequence is TGTGCCAGCAGCGTAGTTGTGAACCCCTACAATGAGCAGTTCTTC. Amino acids: CASSVVVNPYNEQFF.

The genes are TRBV7-2 and TRBJ2-7, with 7 bases aligning to TRBD1. Germline CDR1 SGHTA, CDR2 FQGNSA. V shed 1 base, J shed 7 bases, and the junction held 10 bases outside the gene matches. The length of the CDR3 is 15 residues. As DNA, the CDR3 is TGTGCCAGCAGCTTAGGAGCAGGGGGATTGGGGGAGCAGTACTTC. It specifies CASSLGAGGLGEQYF. The full variable domain, with the rest looked up from reference TRBV7-2 and TRBJ2-7, is GAGVSQSPSNKVTEKGKDVELRCDPISGHTALYWYRQSLGQGLEFLIYFQGNSAPDKSGLPSDRFSAERTGGSVSTLTIQRTQQEDSAVYLCASSLGAGGLGEQYFGPGTRLTVT.

The J gene is TRBJ2-1, the V gene TRBV4-1, with 13 bases that match TRBD2. Germline values: CDR1 MGHRA, CDR2 YSYEKL. V lost 1 base, J lost 9 bases, and 3 bases stayed unmatched. The CDR3 sequence is 15 residues long. The CDR3 loop reads CASSQGTSGRFEQFF. CDR3 nucleotides: TGCGCCAGCAGCCAAGGGACTAGCGGGAGATTTGAGCAGTTCTTC.

The rearrangement links TRBV1 to TRBJ1-4. TRBV1 is a listed pseudogene. The CDR3 loop spans 13 amino acids. CDR3 loop: CTSSLAVNEKLFF. The CDR3 DNA reads as TGCACCAGCAGCTTGGCGGTTAATGAAAAACTGTTTTTT.

The genes are TRBV10-3 and TRBJ2-7; tentatively, D is TRBD2 (6 bases). The length of the CDR3 is 12 residues. CDR1 is ENHRY, CDR2 SYGVKD, per germline. V shed 0 bases and J shed 7 bases, with 7 bases lying between them. CDR3 nucleotide sequence: TGTGCCATCAGTGAGTCGACTAGTGAGCAGTACTTC. This encodes CAISESTSEQYF.

The V call is TRBV27, the J call TRBJ2-5; D perhaps matches TRBD2 (6 bases). Germline V CDR1 and CDR2: MNHEY, SMNVEV (reference sequence). Trimming stripped 5 bases from V and 1 base from J, with 11 bases between. CDR3 length equals 14 residues. The CDR3 DNA reads TGTGCCAGCAGTCCCGTAGCGGTCCAAGAGACCCAGTACTTC. Its translation is CASSPVAVQETQYF.

This clone has only a few counts. CDR3 DNA: TGTGCCAGCAGCCTACAGGGGCGCCGCTCCTACGAGCAGTACTTC. Its protein is CASSLQGRRSYEQYF. The V gene is TRBV7-9, the J gene TRBJ2-7; 7 bases map to TRBD1. Germline-derived CDR1 and CDR2 are SEHNR and FQNEAQ (reference sequence). The trim removed 5 bases at V and 0 bases at J, leaving 7 bases unmatched. This CDR3 is 15 amino acids long. The whole variable domain, remainder taken from reference TRBV7-9 and TRBJ2-7, is DTGVSQNPRHKITKRGQNVTFRCDPISEHNRLYWYRQTLGQGPEFLTYFQNEAQLEKSRLLSDRFSAERPKGSFSTLEIQRTEQGDSAMYLCASSLQGRRSYEQYFGPGTRLTVT.

The chain has TRBV6-5 and TRBJ2-1; 7 bases agree with TRBD2. V lost 4 bases and J lost 6; bases outside the gene matches: 3. From germline, CDR1 is MNHEY and CDR2 SVGAGI. The CDR3 spans 13 residues. Here the CDR3 reads CASSLGLTNEQFF. Here the CDR3 DNA reads TGTGCCAGCAGTTTGGGACTAACCAATGAGCAGTTCTTC.

V gene TRBV18 combines with J gene TRBJ1-1; D is ambiguous. The germline V and J ends were trimmed by 4 bases and 3 bases, with 12 bases remaining between them. The CDR3 totals 14 residues. Looked up from germline, CDR1 is KGHSH and CDR2 is LQKENI. The CDR3 DNA is TGTGCCAGCTCACTAAATCGGGAGCACACTGAAGCTTTCTTT. Its protein product is CASSLNREHTEAFF.

The chain uses TRBV27 and TRBJ2-1, with D possibly being TRBD1 or TRBD2 (5 bases each). Germline CDR1 and CDR2: MNHEY and SMNVEV (reference sequence). This CDR3 region has 15 residues. The V and J ends lost 3 bases and 4 bases respectively, with 13 bases between them. The CDR3 DNA is TGTGCCAGCAGTTTCCCCGGGGCGCGGTACAATGAGCAGTTCTTC. Translated: CASSFPGARYNEQFF.

The gene calls are TRBV18 and TRBJ2-7; the D gene is possibly TRBD1 (5 bases). The CDR3 contains 13 residues. The V end was cut by 4 bases, the J end by 5 bases, with 12 bases between. From germline, CDR1 is KGHSH and CDR2 LQKENI. CDR3 protein: CASSLRQGDEQYF. CDR3 sequence (DNA): TGTGCCAGCTCACTACGACAAGGGGACGAGCAGTACTTC.

V usage is TRBV7-9 and J usage is TRBJ2-1; TRBD2 is a possible D gene (6 bases). Germline lookup yields CDR1 SEHNR and CDR2 FQNEAQ (reference sequence). Between the trimmed V and J ends, which lost 1 base and 4 bases, there was a span of 11 bases. This CDR3 spans 15 amino acids. DNA of the CDR3: TGTGCCAGCAGCTTAGAGCCGGGAGCTTACAATGAGCAGTTCTTC. Its protein product is CASSLEPGAYNEQFF.

In its sample, this clone was seen a few times. The chain couples TRBV6-5 to TRBJ2-2, with TRBD2 identical over 7 bases. Trimming removed 7 bases from V and 0 bases from J; junction bases left unmatched: 5. The CDR3 sequence is 15 residues long. The V gene's germline CDR1 is MNHEY and CDR2 SVGAGI. The DNA of the CDR3 is TGTGCCAGCACCCCAAGCGGGGCGAACACCGGGGAGCTGTTTTTT. Protein sequence: CASTPSGANTGELFF.